The clone carrying this TCR beta chain was counted at least ten times. The germline gives CDR1 SGHVS, CDR2 FNYEAQ. V shed 4 bases and J shed 4 bases, with 16 bases lying between them. The CDR3 is made up of 16 amino acids. This sample is drawn from a study of early T cells in non-severe SARS-CoV-2 infection. Each CDR3 protein gets one entry after TCRdb re-called the 5' RACE reads with MiXCR. The sample includes 52,000 or so distinct CDR3 sequences, 5% to 7.5% of them seen just once. The V and J genes are TRBV7-6 and TRBJ2-2; weak D call: TRBD2 (6 bases). Sequences were derived from whole blood, sampled at baseline. This clonotype was obtained from an adult who was a healthcare worker with PCR-confirmed SARS-CoV-2 infection or an uninfected control (not recorded which). The CDR3 reads CASSSFTGEGTGELFF. In DNA, the CDR3 is TGTGCCAGCAGCTCCTTTACGGGAGAGGGCACCGGGGAGCTGTTTTTT.